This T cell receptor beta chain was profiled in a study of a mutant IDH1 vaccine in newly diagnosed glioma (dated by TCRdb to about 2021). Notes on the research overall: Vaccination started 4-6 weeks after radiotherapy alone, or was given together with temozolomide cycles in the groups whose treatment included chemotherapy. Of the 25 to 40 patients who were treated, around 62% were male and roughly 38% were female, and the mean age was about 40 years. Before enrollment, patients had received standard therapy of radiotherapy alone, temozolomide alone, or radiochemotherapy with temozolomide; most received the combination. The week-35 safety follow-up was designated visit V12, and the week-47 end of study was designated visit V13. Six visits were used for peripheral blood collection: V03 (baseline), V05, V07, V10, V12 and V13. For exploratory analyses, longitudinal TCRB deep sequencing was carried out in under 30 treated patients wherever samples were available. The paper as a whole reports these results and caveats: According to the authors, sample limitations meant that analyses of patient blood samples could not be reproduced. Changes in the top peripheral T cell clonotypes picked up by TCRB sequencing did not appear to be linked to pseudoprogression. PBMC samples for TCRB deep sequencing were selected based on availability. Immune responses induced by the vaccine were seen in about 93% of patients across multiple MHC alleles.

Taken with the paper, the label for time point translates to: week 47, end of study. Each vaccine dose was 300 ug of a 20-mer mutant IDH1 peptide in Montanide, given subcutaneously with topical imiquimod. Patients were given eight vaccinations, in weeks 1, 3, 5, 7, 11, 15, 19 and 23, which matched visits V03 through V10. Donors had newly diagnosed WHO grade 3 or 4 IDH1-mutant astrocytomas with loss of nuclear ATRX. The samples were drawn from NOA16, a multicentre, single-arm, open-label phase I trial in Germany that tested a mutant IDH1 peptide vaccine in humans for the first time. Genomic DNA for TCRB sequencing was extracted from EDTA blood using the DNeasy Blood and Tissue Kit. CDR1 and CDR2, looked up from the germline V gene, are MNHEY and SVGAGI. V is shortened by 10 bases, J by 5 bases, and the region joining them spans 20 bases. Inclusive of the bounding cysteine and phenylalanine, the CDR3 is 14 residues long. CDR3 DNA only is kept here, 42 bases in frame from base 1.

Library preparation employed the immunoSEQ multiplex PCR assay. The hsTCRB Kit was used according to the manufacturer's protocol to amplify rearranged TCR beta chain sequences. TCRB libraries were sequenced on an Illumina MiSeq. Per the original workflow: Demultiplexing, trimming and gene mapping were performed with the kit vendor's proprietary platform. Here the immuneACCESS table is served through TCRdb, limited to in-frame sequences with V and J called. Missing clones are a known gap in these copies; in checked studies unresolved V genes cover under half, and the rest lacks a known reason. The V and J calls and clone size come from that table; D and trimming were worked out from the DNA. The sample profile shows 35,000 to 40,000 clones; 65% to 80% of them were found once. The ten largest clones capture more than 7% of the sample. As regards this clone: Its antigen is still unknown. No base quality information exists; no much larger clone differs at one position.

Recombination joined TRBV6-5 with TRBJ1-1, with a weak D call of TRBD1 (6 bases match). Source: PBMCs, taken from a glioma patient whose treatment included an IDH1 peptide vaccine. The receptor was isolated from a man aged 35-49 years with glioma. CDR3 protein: CAILVLTGYTEAFF. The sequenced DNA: TGTGCCATTCTAGTCCTTACAGGGTATACTGAAGCTTTCTTT.